This entry concerns a single TCR beta chain. Its antigen remains unidentified. The data were produced by immunoSEQ multiplex PCR, yet TCRdb's version contains in-frame clones alone and is incomplete. The sample has 60,000 to 75,000 clones, around 80% seen once. Trimming took 2 bases from V and 7 from J; bases not matched to a gene: 4. Germline values: CDR1 GTSNPN, CDR2 SVGIG (reference sequence). CDR3 length: 14 amino acids. This sample is part of a study of early stage breast cancer tumors. Whole-study results and caveats: Functional markers like CD4, CD8 and FOXP3 were missed in bulk sequencing.

This clonotype was obtained from a person aged 40-50 years with breast cancer. Sequencing was carried out using blood. J is TRBJ1-4 and V is TRBV30; 10 bases agree with TRBD1. CDR3 bases: TGTGCCTGGAGTTGGGGACAGGGGTTTGAAAAACTGTTTTTT. Its translation is CAWSWGQGFEKLFF.